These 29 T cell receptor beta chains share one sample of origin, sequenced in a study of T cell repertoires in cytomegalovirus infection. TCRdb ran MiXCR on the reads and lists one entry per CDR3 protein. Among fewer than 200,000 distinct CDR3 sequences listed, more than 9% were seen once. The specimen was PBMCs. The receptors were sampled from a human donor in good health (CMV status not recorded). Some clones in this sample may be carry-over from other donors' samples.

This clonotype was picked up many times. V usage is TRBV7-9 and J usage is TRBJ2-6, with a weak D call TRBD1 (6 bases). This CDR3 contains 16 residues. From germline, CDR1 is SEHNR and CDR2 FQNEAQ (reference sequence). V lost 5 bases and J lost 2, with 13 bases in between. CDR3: CASSEDAGAGANVLTF. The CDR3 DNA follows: TGTGCCAGCAGCGAAGACGCAGGGGCTGGGGCCAACGTCCTGACTTTC.

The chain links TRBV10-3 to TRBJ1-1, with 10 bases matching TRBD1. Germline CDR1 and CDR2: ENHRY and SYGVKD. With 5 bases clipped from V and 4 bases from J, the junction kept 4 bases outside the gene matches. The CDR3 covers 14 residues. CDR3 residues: CAISMDRGATEAFF. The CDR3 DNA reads TGTGCCATCAGTATGGACAGGGGGGCCACTGAAGCTTTCTTT.

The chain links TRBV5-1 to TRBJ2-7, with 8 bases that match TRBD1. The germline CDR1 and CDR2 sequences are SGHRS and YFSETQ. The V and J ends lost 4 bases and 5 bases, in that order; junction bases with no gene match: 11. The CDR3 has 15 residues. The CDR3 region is CASSARTGSGHEQYF. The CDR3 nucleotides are TGCGCCAGCAGCGCGAGGACAGGGAGTGGCCACGAGCAGTACTTC.

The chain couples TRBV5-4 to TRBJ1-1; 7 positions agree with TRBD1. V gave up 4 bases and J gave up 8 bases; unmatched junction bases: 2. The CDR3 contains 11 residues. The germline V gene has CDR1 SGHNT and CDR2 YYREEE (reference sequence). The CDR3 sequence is CASSRQGEAFF. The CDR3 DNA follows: TGTGCCAGCAGCCGACAGGGAGAAGCTTTCTTT.

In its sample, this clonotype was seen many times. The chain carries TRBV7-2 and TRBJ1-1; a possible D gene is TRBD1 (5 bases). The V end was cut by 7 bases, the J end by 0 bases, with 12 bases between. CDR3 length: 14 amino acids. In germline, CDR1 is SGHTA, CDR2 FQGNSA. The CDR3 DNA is TGTGCCAGCAATCAGAAGGGGATGAACACTGAAGCTTTCTTT. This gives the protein CASNQKGMNTEAFF.

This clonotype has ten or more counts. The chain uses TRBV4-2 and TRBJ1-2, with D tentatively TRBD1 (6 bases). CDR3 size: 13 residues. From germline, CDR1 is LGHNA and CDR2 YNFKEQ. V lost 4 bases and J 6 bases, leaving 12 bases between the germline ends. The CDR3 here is CASSPQPGDGYTF. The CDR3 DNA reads TGTGCCAGCAGCCCGCAACCAGGGGATGGCTACACCTTC.

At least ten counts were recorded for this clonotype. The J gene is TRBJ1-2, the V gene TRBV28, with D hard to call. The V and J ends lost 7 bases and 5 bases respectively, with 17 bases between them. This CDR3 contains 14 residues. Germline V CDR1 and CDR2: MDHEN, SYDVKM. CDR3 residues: CASTSRTAPYGYTF. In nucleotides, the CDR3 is TGTGCCAGCACCTCCCGGACGGCCCCTTATGGCTACACCTTC.

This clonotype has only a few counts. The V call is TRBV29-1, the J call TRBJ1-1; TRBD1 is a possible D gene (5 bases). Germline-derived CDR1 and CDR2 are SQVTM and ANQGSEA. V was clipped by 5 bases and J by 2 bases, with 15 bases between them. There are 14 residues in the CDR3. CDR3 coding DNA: TGCAGCGTTTGGCTATCGGGGGTCAACACTGAAGCTTTCTTT. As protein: CSVWLSGVNTEAFF.

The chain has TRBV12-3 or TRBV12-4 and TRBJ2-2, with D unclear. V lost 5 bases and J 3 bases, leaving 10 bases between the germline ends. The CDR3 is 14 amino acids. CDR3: CASSPPRDTGELFF. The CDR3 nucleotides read TGTGCCAGCAGTCCCCCCCGGGACACCGGGGAGCTGTTTTTT.

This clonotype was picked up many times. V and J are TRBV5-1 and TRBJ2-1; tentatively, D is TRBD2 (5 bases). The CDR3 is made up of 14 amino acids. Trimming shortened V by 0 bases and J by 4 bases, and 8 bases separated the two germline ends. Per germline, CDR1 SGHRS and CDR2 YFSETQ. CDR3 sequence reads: CASSLVLAYNEQFF. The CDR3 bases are TGCGCCAGCAGCTTGGTATTAGCGTACAATGAGCAGTTCTTC.

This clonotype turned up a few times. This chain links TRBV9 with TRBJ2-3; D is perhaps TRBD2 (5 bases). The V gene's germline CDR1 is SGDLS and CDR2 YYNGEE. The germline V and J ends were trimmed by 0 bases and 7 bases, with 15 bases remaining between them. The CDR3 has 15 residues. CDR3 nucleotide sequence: TGTGCCAGCAGCGTAGGACTGGATAGCGCAAATACGCAGTATTTT. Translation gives CASSVGLDSANTQYF.

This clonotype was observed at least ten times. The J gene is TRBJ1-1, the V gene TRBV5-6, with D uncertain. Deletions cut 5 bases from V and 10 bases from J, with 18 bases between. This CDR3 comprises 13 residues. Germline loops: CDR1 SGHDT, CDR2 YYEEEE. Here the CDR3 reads CASSRPMGLGAFF. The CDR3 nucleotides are TGTGCCAGCAGTCGACCAATGGGATTGGGAGCTTTCTTT.

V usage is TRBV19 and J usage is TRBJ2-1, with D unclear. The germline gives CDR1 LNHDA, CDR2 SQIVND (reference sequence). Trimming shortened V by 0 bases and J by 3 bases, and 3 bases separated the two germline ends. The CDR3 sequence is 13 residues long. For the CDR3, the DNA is TGTGCCAGTAGTATAGACAGCTACAATGAGCAGTTCTTC. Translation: CASSIDSYNEQFF.

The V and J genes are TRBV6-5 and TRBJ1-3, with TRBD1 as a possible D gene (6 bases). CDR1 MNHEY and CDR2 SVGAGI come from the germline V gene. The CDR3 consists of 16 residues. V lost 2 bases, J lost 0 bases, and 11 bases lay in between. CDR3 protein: CASSYTRGNSGNTIYF. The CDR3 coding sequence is TGTGCCAGCAGTTACACCAGGGGAAACTCTGGAAACACCATATATTTT.

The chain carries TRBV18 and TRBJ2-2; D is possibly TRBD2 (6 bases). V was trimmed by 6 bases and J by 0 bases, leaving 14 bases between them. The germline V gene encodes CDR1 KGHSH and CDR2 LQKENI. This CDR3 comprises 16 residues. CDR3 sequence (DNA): TGTGCCAGCTCCCTTTTGGAGGGGACGAACACCGGGGAGCTGTTTTTT. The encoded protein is CASSLLEGTNTGELFF.

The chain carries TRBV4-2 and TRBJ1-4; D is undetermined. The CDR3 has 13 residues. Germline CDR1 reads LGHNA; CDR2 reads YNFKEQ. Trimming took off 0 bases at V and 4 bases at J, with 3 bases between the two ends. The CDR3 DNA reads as TGTGCCAGCAGCCAAGAAGTTAATGAAAAACTGTTTTTT. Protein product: CASSQEVNEKLFF.

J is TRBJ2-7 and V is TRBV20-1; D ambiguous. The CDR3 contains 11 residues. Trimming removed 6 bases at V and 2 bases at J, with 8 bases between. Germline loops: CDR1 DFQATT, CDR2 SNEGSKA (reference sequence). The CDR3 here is CSATAAYEQYF. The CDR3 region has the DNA TGCAGTGCGACGGCCGCCTACGAGCAGTACTTC.

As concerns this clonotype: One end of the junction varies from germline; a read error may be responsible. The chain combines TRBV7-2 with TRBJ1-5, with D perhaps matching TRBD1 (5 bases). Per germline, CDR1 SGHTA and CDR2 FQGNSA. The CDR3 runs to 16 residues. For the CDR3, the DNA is TGTGCCAGCAGCTTATCCCAAGGGCTGGACAATCAGCACCAGCATTTT. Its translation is CASSLSQGLDNQHQHF.

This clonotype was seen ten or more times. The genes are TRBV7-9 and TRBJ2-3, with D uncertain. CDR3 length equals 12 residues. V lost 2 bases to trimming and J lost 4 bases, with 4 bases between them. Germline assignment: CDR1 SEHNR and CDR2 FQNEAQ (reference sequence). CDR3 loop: CASSLYADTQYF. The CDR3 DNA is TGTGCCAGCAGCTTATATGCAGATACGCAGTATTTT.

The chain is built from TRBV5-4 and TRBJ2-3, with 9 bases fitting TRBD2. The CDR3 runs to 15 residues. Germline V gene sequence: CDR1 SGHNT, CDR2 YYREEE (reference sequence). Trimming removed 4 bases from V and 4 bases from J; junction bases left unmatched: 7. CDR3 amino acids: CASSKPGLAADTQYF. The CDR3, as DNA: TGTGCCAGCAGCAAACCGGGACTAGCAGCAGATACGCAGTATTTT. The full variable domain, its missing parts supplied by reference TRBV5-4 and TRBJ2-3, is ETGVTQSPTHLIKTRGQQVTLRCSSQSGHNTVSWYQQALGQGPQFIFQYYREEENGRGNFPPRFSGLQFPNYSSELNVNALELDDSALYLCASSKPGLAADTQYFGPGTRLTVL.

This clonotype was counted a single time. CDR3 DNA sequence: TGCAGTGCTAGTGGGGGGGCGAAGGGCGAGCAGTACTTC. Its protein is CSASGGAKGEQYF. The chain couples TRBV20-1 to TRBJ2-7, with D maybe TRBD2 (7 bases). The CDR3 has 13 residues. The germline gives CDR1 DFQATT, CDR2 SNEGSKA (reference sequence). Trimming took off 3 bases at V and 6 bases at J, with 15 bases between the two ends.

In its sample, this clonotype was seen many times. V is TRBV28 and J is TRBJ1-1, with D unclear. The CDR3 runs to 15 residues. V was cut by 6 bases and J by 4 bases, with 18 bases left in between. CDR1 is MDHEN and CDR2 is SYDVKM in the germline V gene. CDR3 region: CASRILKGDSTEAFF. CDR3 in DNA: TGTGCCAGCAGAATATTGAAGGGTGATAGCACTGAAGCTTTCTTT. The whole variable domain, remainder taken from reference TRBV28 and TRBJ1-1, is DVKVTQSSRYLVKRTGEKVFLECVQDMDHENMFWYRQDPGLGLRLIYFSYDVKMKEKGDIPEGYSVSREKKERFSLILESASTNQTSMYLCASRILKGDSTEAFFGQGTRLTVV.

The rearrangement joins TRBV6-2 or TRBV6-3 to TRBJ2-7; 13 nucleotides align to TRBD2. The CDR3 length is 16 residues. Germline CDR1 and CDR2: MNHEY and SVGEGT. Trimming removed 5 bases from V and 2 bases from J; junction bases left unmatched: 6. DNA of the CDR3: TGTGCCAGCAGTACAGCCACTAGCGGGAGGGCCTACGAGCAGTACTTC. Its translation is CASSTATSGRAYEQYF.

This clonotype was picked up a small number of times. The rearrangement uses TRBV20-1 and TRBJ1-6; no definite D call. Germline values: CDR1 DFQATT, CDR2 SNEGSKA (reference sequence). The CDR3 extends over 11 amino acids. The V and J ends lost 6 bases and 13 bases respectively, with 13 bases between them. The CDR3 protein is CSAQKEEPLHF. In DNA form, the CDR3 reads TGCAGTGCCCAAAAGGAGGAGCCCCTCCACTTT.

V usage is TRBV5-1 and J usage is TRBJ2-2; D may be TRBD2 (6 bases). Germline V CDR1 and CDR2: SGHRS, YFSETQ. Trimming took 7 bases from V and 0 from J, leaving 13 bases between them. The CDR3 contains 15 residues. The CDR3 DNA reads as TGCGCCAGCGCTAGCGTGTCATCGAACACCGGGGAGCTGTTTTTT. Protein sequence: CASASVSSNTGELFF. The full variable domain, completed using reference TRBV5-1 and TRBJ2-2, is KAGVTQTPRYLIKTRGQQVTLSCSPISGHRSVSWYQQTPGQGLQFLFEYFSETQRNKGNFPGRFSGRQFSNSRSEMNVSTLELGDSALYLCASASVSSNTGELFFGEGSRLTVL.

The CDR3 here is CASSLGWEQFF. In DNA, the CDR3 is TGTGCCAGCAGCTTAGGATGGGAGCAGTTCTTC. The chain is built from TRBV11-2 and TRBJ2-1; no clear D gene. The V gene's germline CDR1 is SGHAT and CDR2 FQNNGV. The CDR3 length is 11 residues. V was trimmed by 1 base and J by 10 bases, leaving 5 bases between them.

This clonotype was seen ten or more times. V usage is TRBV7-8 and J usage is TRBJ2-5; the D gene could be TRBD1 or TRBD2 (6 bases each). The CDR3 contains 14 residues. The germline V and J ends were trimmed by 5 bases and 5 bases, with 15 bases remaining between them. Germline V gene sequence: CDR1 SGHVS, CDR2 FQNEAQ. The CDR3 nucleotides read TGTGCCAGCAGCCAACAGGGAGGTCAGGAGACCCAGTACTTC. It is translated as CASSQQGGQETQYF.

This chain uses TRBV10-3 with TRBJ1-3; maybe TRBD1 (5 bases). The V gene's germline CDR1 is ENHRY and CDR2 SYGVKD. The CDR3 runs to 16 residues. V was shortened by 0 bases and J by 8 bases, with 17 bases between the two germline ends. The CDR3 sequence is CAISESKTVRGDTIYF. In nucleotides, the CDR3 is TGTGCCATCAGTGAGTCAAAGACGGTGCGGGGGGACACCATATATTTT.

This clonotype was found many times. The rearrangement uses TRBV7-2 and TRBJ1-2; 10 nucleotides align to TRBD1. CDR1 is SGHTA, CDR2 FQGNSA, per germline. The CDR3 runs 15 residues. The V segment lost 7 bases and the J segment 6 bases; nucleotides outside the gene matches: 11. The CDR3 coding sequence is TGTGCCAGCAACCTAGGGACAGGGGAGATCGATGGCTACACCTTC. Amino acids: CASNLGTGEIDGYTF.